This T cell receptor beta chain was documented in a study of identical twins. Regarding the study as a whole: Out-of-frame alpha sequences shared between twins exhibited an excess of low generation probability.

TCRdb re-called the 5' RACE reads with MiXCR, one entry per CDR3 protein. The table lists 420,000 or so distinct CDR3 sequences, about 18% of them singletons. Of note for this clonotype: Its antigen is currently unknown.

The CDR3 is made up of 13 amino acids. The ends were cut back, 3 bases at V and 2 bases at J, with 7 bases in the middle. Germline CDR1 is SGHTA and CDR2 is FQGNSA. Material: naive T cells sorted from blood. The chain carries TRBV7-2 and TRBJ1-2; D remains ambiguous. This sequence was found in a man aged 50 to 60 in good health. CDR3 bases: TGTGCCAGCAGCTTTCATCGGAACTATGGCTACACCTTC. The encoded protein is CASSFHRNYGYTF.